Listed here is a single T cell receptor (beta chain). This specimen belongs to a study of blood T cell repertoires in COVID-19. Study context: Spain, Italy and the United States supplied samples that represented acute and convalescent COVID-19.

In the original analysis: Estimation of nucleated cell counts was performed using reference gene primer amplification. Method: immunoSEQ multiplex PCR; TCRdb's copy keeps in-frame clones and lacks some. Clone size and the V and J calls come from that table; the DNA yielded D and trimming. This sample has some 240,000 clones, with around nine tenths found just once. Participants' own reports of clinical history determined their cohort assignment. People in the exposed group encountered a COVID-19 case within 2 weeks before entering the study. The germline V gene has CDR1 MGHDK and CDR2 SYGVNS. With 2 bases removed from V and 2 bases from J, the gap between germline ends came to 15 bases. The CDR3 spans 16 residues.

This TCR derives from a middle-aged woman who had been exposed to COVID-19. V and J are TRBV25-1 and TRBJ1-2; perhaps TRBD1 as D (5 bases). Source material: PBMCs or T cells enriched from blood (not recorded which). In DNA, the CDR3 is TGTGCCAGCAGTGAAACCAAAGAGACAGCCAACTATGGCTACACCTTC. It yields the protein CASSETKETANYGYTF.